The rows below give T cell receptor beta chains drawn from one sample of a study of blood T cell repertoires in COVID-19. Data came from immunoSEQ multiplex PCR; TCRdb stores just in-frame clones and leaves some out. The data hold some 140,000 clones, with roughly four fifths observed a single time. The sample taken for sequencing was PBMCs or T cells enriched from blood (not recorded which). All receptors derive from a man younger than 40 who had recovered from COVID-19. CDR3s include the opening cysteine and the closing phenylalanine or tryptophan. D genes are given only for firm matches. For some rows the clone size is stated as once, few or many, or as a class when expanded; others skip it.

D gene: -; clone size: -; J gene: TRBJ2-3; V gene: TRBV19; CDR3 DNA: TGTGCCAGTAGTAGTGAGATCACAGATACGCAGTATTTT; CDR3 protein: CASSSEITDTQYF
D gene: TRBD2; clone size: -; J gene: TRBJ2-5; V gene: TRBV7-2; CDR3 DNA: TGTGCCAGCAGCTTACCCCTAGCGGGAGGAGAGACCCAGTACTTC; CDR3 protein: CASSLPLAGGETQYF
D gene: TRBD1; clone size: -; J gene: TRBJ2-4; V gene: TRBV5-1; CDR3 DNA: TGCGCCAGCAGCTTGGATGGGACAGTAGGAACGGACATTCAGTACTTC; CDR3 protein: CASSLDGTVGTDIQYF
D gene: TRBD1; clone size: -; J gene: TRBJ1-2; V gene: TRBV30; CDR3 DNA: TGTGCCTGGAGTGCACAGGGGGCCGGCTATGGCTACACCTTC; CDR3 protein: CAWSAQGAGYGYTF
D gene: TRBD1; clone size: -; J gene: TRBJ2-7; V gene: TRBV14; CDR3 DNA: TGTGCCAGCAGCCATAGACAGGGATCTGAAGAGCAGTACTTC; CDR3 protein: CASSHRQGSEEQYF
D gene: -; clone size: once; J gene: TRBJ2-1; V gene: TRBV11-1; CDR3 DNA: TGTGCCAGCAGCTTAGAAGGACAGCTTGAGCAGTTCTTC; CDR3 protein: CASSLEGQLEQFF
D gene: -; clone size: once; J gene: TRBJ1-1; V gene: TRBV27; CDR3 DNA: TGTGCCAGCAGTTCACCACACATGAACACTGAAGCTTTCTTT; CDR3 protein: CASSSPHMNTEAFF
D gene: -; clone size: -; J gene: TRBJ2-6; V gene: TRBV3-1/TRBV3-2; CDR3 DNA: TGTGCCAGCAGCCAGGGCTACTCCGGGGCCAACGTCCTGACTTTC; CDR3 protein: CASSQGYSGANVLTF
D gene: TRBD2; clone size: -; J gene: TRBJ2-7; V gene: TRBV27; CDR3 DNA: TGTGCCAGCAGTTGGGCTAGCGGACCCTACGAGCAGTACTTC; CDR3 protein: CASSWASGPYEQYF
D gene: TRBD1; clone size: -; J gene: TRBJ1-2; V gene: TRBV7-9; CDR3 DNA: TGTGCCAGCAGCCGGGGGACAGTTAACTATGGCTACACCTTC; CDR3 protein: CASSRGTVNYGYTF
D gene: -; clone size: few; J gene: TRBJ2-2; V gene: TRBV4-1; CDR3 DNA: TGCGCCAGCAGCCAAAGGCCTCATACGACCCGGGAGACCGGGGAGCTGTTTTTT; CDR3 protein: CASSQRPHTTRETGELFF
D gene: TRBD2; clone size: -; J gene: TRBJ2-1; V gene: TRBV7-9; CDR3 DNA: TGTGCCAGCAGCAAACAGCGGGGGGCGTACAATGAGCAGTTCTTC; CDR3 protein: CASSKQRGAYNEQFF
D gene: -; clone size: -; J gene: TRBJ2-1; V gene: TRBV6-4; CDR3 DNA: TGTGCCAGCAGTGACTCGAACAGCTTTGATGAGCAGTTCTTC; CDR3 protein: CASSDSNSFDEQFF
D gene: -; clone size: few; J gene: TRBJ1-2; V gene: TRBV4-1; CDR3 DNA: TGCGCCAGCAGCCAAGATGTAGCCAGAAACTACACCTTC; CDR3 protein: CASSQDVARNYTF
D gene: -; clone size: -; J gene: TRBJ2-1; V gene: TRBV5-6; CDR3 DNA: TGTGCCAGCAGTTTTACCCCTGTGTCGGGAGCCAATGAGCAGTTCTTC; CDR3 protein: CASSFTPVSGANEQFF
D gene: -; clone size: -; J gene: TRBJ1-4; V gene: TRBV15; CDR3 DNA: TGTGCCACCAGCCGAAAGGAGGAAAAACTGTTTTTT; CDR3 protein: CATSRKEEKLFF
D gene: TRBD1; clone size: few; J gene: TRBJ1-1; V gene: TRBV20-1; CDR3 DNA: TGCAGTGCGTTGACAGGGATCGCTTTCTTT; CDR3 protein: CSALTGIAFF
D gene: -; clone size: -; J gene: TRBJ1-1; V gene: TRBV5-8; CDR3 DNA: TGTGCCAGCAGCCCCGCCGGTTATACGGTGGGGCGAGCTTTCTTT; CDR3 protein: CASSPAGYTVGRAFF
D gene: -; clone size: -; J gene: TRBJ1-4; V gene: TRBV2; CDR3 DNA: TGTGCCAGCAGTGACCGCGGGGTTGTGGAAAAACTGTTTTTT; CDR3 protein: CASSDRGVVEKLFF
D gene: -; clone size: -; J gene: TRBJ2-1; V gene: TRBV19; CDR3 DNA: TGTGCCAGTAGTAAGACGGGGGATGAGTCCTACAATGAGCAGTTCTTC; CDR3 protein: CASSKTGDESYNEQFF
D gene: TRBD2; clone size: -; J gene: TRBJ2-1; V gene: TRBV2; CDR3 DNA: TGTGCCAGCAGAGCTTGGACTAGCGGGGGAAATGAGCAGTTCTTC; CDR3 protein: CASRAWTSGGNEQFF
D gene: TRBD2; clone size: few; J gene: TRBJ2-1; V gene: TRBV24-1; CDR3 DNA: TGTGCCACCAGTGTGGGAGGGGAATACAATGAGCAGTTCTTC; CDR3 protein: CATSVGGEYNEQFF
D gene: TRBD2; clone size: -; J gene: TRBJ2-1; V gene: TRBV5-4; CDR3 DNA: TGTGCCAGCAGCTTGGGCCCCCCCCGCCTAGCGGGAGGCTACAATGAGCAGTTCTTC; CDR3 protein: CASSLGPPRLAGGYNEQFF
D gene: TRBD1; clone size: -; J gene: TRBJ2-7; V gene: TRBV2; CDR3 DNA: TGTGCCAGCAGACCCGGGACAGGGAACTCCTACGAGCAGTACTTC; CDR3 protein: CASRPGTGNSYEQYF
D gene: -; clone size: -; J gene: TRBJ2-7; V gene: TRBV4-1; CDR3 DNA: TGCGCCAGCAGCCAAGATCAGGGCTACGAGCAGTACTTC; CDR3 protein: CASSQDQGYEQYF
D gene: -; clone size: -; J gene: TRBJ2-3; V gene: TRBV3-1/TRBV3-2; CDR3 DNA: TGTGCCAGCAGCCAAGAATTGGCGGGAATAGGGGCTGATACGCAGTATTTT; CDR3 protein: CASSQELAGIGADTQYF
D gene: TRBD1; clone size: once; J gene: TRBJ1-2; V gene: TRBV7-2; CDR3 DNA: TGTGCCAGCAGCGGACAGGGGGCGAAATATGGCTACACCTTC; CDR3 protein: CASSGQGAKYGYTF
D gene: TRBD2; clone size: few; J gene: TRBJ2-1; V gene: TRBV6-5; CDR3 DNA: TGTGCCAGCCAACAGGCGGGAGGAAAGGTCAATGAGCAGTTCTTC; CDR3 protein: CASQQAGGKVNEQFF
D gene: TRBD2; clone size: -; J gene: TRBJ2-3; V gene: TRBV24-1; CDR3 DNA: TGTGCCACCAGTGATTCCAGACTAGCGGACACAGATACGCAGTATTTT; CDR3 protein: CATSDSRLADTDTQYF
D gene: -; clone size: -; J gene: TRBJ1-5; V gene: TRBV7-3; CDR3 DNA: TGTGCCAGCAGTTCACAAACACAGGGTTCGTCAGATCAGCCCCAGCATTTT; CDR3 protein: CASSSQTQGSSDQPQHF
D gene: TRBD2; clone size: -; J gene: TRBJ2-3; V gene: TRBV3-1/TRBV3-2; CDR3 DNA: TGTGCCAGCAGCCAAGAGGGGCGGGGGGGCCCGGTAGATACGCAGTATTTT; CDR3 protein: CASSQEGRGGPVDTQYF
D gene: TRBD1; clone size: -; J gene: TRBJ2-3; V gene: TRBV13; CDR3 DNA: TGTGCCAGCAGCTCTCGCACGACAGGGATGAGGACGCAGTATTTT; CDR3 protein: CASSSRTTGMRTQYF
D gene: -; clone size: -; J gene: TRBJ2-7; V gene: TRBV13; CDR3 DNA: TGTGCCAGCAGCACCACTAGCTACGAGCAGTACTTC; CDR3 protein: CASSTTSYEQYF
D gene: TRBD2; clone size: -; J gene: TRBJ2-2; V gene: TRBV2; CDR3 DNA: TGTGCCAGCAGTGCCCGAGGGACTAGCGGGAGCTCGAACACCGGGGAGCTGTTTTTT; CDR3 protein: CASSARGTSGSSNTGELFF
D gene: TRBD1; clone size: -; J gene: TRBJ2-1; V gene: TRBV29-1; CDR3 DNA: TGCAGCGTGGGACAGGGATCCTACAATGAGCAGTTCTTC; CDR3 protein: CSVGQGSYNEQFF
D gene: -; clone size: -; J gene: TRBJ1-4; V gene: TRBV6-5; CDR3 DNA: TGTGCCAGCAGTTTTTCAGCGACTCGGGGTAATGAAAAACTGTTTTTT; CDR3 protein: CASSFSATRGNEKLFF
D gene: TRBD1; clone size: -; J gene: TRBJ2-6; V gene: TRBV5-6; CDR3 DNA: TGTGCCAGCAGCCTCATCGGGACAGCCGCGTCTGGGGCCAACGTCCTGACTTTC; CDR3 protein: CASSLIGTAASGANVLTF
D gene: TRBD1; clone size: -; J gene: TRBJ1-1; V gene: TRBV19; CDR3 DNA: TGTGCCAGTAGTACCACATCGGACAGGGGAGCTTTCTTT; CDR3 protein: CASSTTSDRGAFF
D gene: TRBD2; clone size: -; J gene: TRBJ2-1; V gene: TRBV5-4; CDR3 DNA: TGTGCCAGCAGCTTGGTCCTAGCGGGGGACAATGAGCAGTTCTTC; CDR3 protein: CASSLVLAGDNEQFF
D gene: -; clone size: -; J gene: TRBJ1-1; V gene: TRBV6-5; CDR3 DNA: TGTGCCAGCATCAACCCGCGGGGGACTGAAGCTTTCTTT; CDR3 protein: CASINPRGTEAFF
D gene: -; clone size: once; J gene: TRBJ1-1; V gene: TRBV27; CDR3 DNA: TGTGCCAGCAGTGCCGGGACACCGAACACTGAAGCTTTCTTT; CDR3 protein: CASSAGTPNTEAFF
D gene: TRBD2; clone size: -; J gene: TRBJ2-1; V gene: TRBV2; CDR3 DNA: TGTGCCACCACCGGGCGGGAGGGTAATGAGCAGTTCTTC; CDR3 protein: CATTGREGNEQFF
D gene: -; clone size: -; J gene: TRBJ1-1; V gene: TRBV5-6; CDR3 DNA: TGTGCTAGCAGCTTGGCGGGCCCAGGGTTGGCTTTCTTT; CDR3 protein: CASSLAGPGLAFF
D gene: TRBD2; clone size: -; J gene: TRBJ2-2; V gene: TRBV19; CDR3 DNA: TGTGCCAGTAGTTACAGTAGCGGGAGGGCCGGGGAGCTGTTTTTT; CDR3 protein: CASSYSSGRAGELFF
D gene: TRBD1; clone size: -; J gene: TRBJ1-2; V gene: TRBV5-1; CDR3 DNA: TGCGCCAGCAGCCACTTGGACAGGGGGCTCTATGGCTACACCTTC; CDR3 protein: CASSHLDRGLYGYTF
D gene: TRBD1; clone size: -; J gene: TRBJ1-5; V gene: TRBV3-1/TRBV3-2; CDR3 DNA: TGTGCCAGCAGCCAAGGGGGACAGGGGAGGCCCCAGCATTTT; CDR3 protein: CASSQGGQGRPQHF
D gene: TRBD1; clone size: once; J gene: TRBJ1-2; V gene: TRBV12-5; CDR3 DNA: TGTGCTAGTGGAAATACAGGGGGCCTTGGCTACACCTTC; CDR3 protein: CASGNTGGLGYTF
D gene: -; clone size: -; J gene: TRBJ1-1; V gene: TRBV4-1; CDR3 DNA: TGCGCCAGCAGCCAGACCACGTGGGCCACTGAAGCTTTCTTT; CDR3 protein: CASSQTTWATEAFF
D gene: -; clone size: -; J gene: TRBJ1-1; V gene: TRBV14; CDR3 DNA: TGTGCCAGCAGCCAAGATCGGGGGTCTGAAGCTTTCTTT; CDR3 protein: CASSQDRGSEAFF
D gene: TRBD1; clone size: -; J gene: TRBJ2-5; V gene: TRBV3-1/TRBV3-2; CDR3 DNA: TGTGCCAGCAGCCCCCGACAGGGGTCTGGAGAGACCCAGTACTTC; CDR3 protein: CASSPRQGSGETQYF
D gene: -; clone size: -; J gene: TRBJ1-4; V gene: TRBV28; CDR3 DNA: TGTGCCACCTATGTTTCGGGGACATTAAATGAAAAACTGTTTTTT; CDR3 protein: CATYVSGTLNEKLFF
D gene: TRBD1; clone size: -; J gene: TRBJ2-7; V gene: TRBV7-6; CDR3 DNA: TGTGCCTGGTCGGGACAGGGGTTGCACGAGCAGTACTTC; CDR3 protein: CAWSGQGLHEQYF
D gene: -; clone size: -; J gene: TRBJ1-1; V gene: TRBV27; CDR3 DNA: TGTGCCAGCAGTATGACACTTTCGAACACTGAAGCTTTCTTT; CDR3 protein: CASSMTLSNTEAFF
D gene: -; clone size: -; J gene: TRBJ2-1; V gene: TRBV5-1; CDR3 DNA: TGCGCCAGCAGAGATCAGGGGGGAAACTACAATGAGCAGTTCTTC; CDR3 protein: CASRDQGGNYNEQFF